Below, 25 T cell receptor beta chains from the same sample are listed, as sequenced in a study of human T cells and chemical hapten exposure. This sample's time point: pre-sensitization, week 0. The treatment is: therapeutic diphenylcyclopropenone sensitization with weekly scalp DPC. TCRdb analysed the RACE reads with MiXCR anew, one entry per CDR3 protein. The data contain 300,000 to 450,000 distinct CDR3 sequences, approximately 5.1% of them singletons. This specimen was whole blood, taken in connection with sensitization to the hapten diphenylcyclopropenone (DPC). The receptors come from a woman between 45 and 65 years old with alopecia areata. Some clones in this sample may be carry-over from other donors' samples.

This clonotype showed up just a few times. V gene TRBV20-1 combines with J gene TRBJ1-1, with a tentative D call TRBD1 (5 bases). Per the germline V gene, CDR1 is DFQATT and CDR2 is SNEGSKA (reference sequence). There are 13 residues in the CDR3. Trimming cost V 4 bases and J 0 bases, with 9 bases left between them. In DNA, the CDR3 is TGCAGTGCTACTGGACACCTGAACACTGAAGCTTTCTTT. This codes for CSATGHLNTEAFF.

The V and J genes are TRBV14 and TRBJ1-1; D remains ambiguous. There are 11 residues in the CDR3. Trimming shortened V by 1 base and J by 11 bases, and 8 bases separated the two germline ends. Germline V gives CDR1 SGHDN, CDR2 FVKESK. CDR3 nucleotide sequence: TGTGCCAGCAGCCAAGGGGGAAGGGCTTTCTTT. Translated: CASSQGGRAFF.

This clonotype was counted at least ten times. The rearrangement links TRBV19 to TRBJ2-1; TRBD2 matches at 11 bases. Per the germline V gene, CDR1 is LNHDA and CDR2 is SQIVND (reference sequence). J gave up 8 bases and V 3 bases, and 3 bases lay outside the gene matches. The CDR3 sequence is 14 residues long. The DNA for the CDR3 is TGTGCCAGTAGTATTACTAGCGGGAGCCATGAGCAGTTCTTC. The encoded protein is CASSITSGSHEQFF.

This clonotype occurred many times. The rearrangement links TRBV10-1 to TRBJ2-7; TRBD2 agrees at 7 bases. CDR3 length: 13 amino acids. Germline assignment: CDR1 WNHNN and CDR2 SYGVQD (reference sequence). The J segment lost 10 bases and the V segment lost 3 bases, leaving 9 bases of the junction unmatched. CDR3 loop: CASSEDEGGRQYF. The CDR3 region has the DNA TGCGCCAGCAGTGAAGACGAGGGAGGGCGTCAGTACTTC.

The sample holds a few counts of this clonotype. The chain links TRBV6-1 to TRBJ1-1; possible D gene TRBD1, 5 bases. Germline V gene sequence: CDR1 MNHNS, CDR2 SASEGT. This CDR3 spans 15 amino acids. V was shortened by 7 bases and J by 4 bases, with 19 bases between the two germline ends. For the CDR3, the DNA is TGTGCCAGCAAGGATGGGGCCGGCCCGGGCACTGAAGCTTTCTTT. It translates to CASKDGAGPGTEAFF.

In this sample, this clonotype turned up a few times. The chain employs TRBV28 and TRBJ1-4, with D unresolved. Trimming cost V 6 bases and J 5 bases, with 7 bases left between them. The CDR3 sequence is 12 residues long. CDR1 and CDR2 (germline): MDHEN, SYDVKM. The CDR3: CASRRSNEKLFF. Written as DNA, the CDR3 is TGTGCCAGCAGGCGGTCGAATGAAAAACTGTTTTTT.

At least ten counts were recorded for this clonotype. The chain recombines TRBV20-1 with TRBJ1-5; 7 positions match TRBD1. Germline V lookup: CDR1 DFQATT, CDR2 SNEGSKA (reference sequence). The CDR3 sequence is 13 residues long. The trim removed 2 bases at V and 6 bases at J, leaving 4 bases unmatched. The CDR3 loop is CSARRGHGQPQHF. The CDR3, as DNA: TGCAGTGCTAGAAGGGGGCACGGTCAGCCCCAGCATTTT.

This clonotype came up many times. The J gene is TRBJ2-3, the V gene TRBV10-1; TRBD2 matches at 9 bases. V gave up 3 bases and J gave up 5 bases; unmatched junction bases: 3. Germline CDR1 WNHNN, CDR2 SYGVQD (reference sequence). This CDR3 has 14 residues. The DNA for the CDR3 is TGCGCCAGCAGTGAATTAGCGGGAGTAGATACGCAGTATTTT. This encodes CASSELAGVDTQYF.

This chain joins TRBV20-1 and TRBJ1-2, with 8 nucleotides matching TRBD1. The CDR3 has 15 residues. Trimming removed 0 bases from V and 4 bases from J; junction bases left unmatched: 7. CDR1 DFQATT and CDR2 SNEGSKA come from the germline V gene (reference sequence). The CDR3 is CSARDDRGKGYGYTF. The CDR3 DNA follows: TGCAGTGCTAGAGATGACAGGGGTAAAGGCTATGGCTACACCTTC.

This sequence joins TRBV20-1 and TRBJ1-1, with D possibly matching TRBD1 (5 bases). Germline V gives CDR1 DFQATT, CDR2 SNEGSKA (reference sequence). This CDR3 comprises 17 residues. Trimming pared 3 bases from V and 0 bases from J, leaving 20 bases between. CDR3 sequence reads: CSASGQGVGVVNTEAFF. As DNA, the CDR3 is TGCAGTGCTAGTGGGCAGGGAGTCGGAGTAGTGAACACTGAAGCTTTCTTT.

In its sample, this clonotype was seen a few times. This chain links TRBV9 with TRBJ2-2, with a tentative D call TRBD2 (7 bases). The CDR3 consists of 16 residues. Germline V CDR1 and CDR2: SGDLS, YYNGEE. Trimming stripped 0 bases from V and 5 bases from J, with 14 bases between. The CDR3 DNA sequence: TGTGCCAGCAGCGTAGGAGGGGGAGGGAGAACCGGGGAGCTGTTTTTT. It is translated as CASSVGGGGRTGELFF.

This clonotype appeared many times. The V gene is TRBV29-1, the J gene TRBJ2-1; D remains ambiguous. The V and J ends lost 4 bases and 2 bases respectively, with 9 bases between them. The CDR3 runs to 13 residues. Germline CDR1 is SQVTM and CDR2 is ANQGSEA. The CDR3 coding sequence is TGCAGCGTTGGCGACACAACCTACAATGAGCAGTTCTTC. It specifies CSVGDTTYNEQFF.

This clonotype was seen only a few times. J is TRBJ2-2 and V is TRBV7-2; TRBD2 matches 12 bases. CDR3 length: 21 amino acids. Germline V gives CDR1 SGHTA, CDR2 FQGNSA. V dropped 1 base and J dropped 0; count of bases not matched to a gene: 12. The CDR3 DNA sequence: TGTGCCAGCAGCTTAGGGCGGACTAGCGGGACCCCCTTACCGAACACCGGGGAGCTGTTTTTT. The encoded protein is CASSLGRTSGTPLPNTGELFF.

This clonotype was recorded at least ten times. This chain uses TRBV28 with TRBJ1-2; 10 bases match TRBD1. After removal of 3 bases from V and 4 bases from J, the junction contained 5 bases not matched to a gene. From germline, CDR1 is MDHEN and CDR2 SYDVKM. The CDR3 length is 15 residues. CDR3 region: CASSFGQGVGYGYTF. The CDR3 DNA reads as TGTGCCAGCAGTTTCGGACAGGGGGTAGGCTATGGCTACACCTTC.

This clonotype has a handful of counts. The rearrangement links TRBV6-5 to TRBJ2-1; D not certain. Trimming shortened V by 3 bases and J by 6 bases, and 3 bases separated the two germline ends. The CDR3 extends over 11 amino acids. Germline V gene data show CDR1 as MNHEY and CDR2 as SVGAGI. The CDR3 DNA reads TGTGCCAGCAGTTATTTCAATGAGCAGTTCTTC. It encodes CASSYFNEQFF.

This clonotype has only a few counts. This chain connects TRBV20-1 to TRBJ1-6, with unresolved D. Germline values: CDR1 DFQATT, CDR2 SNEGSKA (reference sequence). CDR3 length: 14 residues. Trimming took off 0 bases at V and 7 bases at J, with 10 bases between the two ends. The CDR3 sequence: CSARELTPNSPLHF. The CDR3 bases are TGCAGTGCTAGAGAGTTGACTCCAAATTCACCCCTCCACTTT.

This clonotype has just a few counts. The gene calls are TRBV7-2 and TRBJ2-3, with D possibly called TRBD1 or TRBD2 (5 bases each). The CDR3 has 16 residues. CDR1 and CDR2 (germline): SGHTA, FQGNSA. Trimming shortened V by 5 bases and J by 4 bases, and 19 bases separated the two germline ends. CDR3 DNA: TGTGCCAGCAGCCCACTTTCCCGGGGCGGTGCAGATACGCAGTATTTT. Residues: CASSPLSRGGADTQYF.

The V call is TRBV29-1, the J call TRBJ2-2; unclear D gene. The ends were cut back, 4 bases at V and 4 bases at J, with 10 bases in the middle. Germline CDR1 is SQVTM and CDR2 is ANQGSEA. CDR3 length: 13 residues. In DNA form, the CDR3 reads TGCAGCGTTGGAGCGCTACCCACCGGGGAGCTGTTTTTT. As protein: CSVGALPTGELFF.

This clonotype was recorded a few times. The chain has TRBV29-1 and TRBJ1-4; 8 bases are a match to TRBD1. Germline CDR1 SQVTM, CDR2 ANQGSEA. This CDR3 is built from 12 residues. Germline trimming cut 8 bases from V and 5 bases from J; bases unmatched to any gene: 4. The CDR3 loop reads CSIRTGNEKLFF. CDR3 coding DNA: TGCAGCATCCGGACAGGGAATGAAAAACTGTTTTTT.

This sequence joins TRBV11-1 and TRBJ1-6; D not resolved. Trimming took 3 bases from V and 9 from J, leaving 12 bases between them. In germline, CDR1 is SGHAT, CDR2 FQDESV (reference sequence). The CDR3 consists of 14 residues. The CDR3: CASSFRVELSPLHF. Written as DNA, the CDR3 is TGTGCCAGCAGCTTTCGGGTAGAACTTTCACCCCTCCACTTT.

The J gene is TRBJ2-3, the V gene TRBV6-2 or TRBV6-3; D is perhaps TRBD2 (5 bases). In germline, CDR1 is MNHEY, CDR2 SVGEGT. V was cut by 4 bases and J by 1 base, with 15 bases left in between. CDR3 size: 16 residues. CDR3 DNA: TGTGCCAGCAGTTCTCTGAGAGGGTCGGGCACAGATACGCAGTATTTT. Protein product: CASSSLRGSGTDTQYF.

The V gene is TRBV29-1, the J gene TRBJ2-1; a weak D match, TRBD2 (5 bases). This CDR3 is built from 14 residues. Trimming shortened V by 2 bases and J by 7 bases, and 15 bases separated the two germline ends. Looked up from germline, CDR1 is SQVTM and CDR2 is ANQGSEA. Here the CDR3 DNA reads TGCAGCGTTGAACAACCGCCTCGAGGGAATGAGCAGTTCTTC. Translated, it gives CSVEQPPRGNEQFF.

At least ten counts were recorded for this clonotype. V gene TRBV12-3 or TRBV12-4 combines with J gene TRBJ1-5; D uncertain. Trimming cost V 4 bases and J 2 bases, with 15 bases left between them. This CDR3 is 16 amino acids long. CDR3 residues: CASSWETGSGNQPQHF. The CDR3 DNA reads TGTGCCAGCAGTTGGGAGACGGGGTCTGGCAATCAGCCCCAGCATTTT.

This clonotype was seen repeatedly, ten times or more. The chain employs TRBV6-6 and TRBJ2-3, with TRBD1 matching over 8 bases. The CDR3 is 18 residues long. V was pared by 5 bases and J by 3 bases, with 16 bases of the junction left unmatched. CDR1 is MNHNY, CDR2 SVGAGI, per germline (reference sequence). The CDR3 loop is CASSPLVQGARRTDTQYF. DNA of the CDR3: TGTGCCAGCAGTCCACTCGTGCAGGGGGCGCGTAGGACAGATACGCAGTATTTT.

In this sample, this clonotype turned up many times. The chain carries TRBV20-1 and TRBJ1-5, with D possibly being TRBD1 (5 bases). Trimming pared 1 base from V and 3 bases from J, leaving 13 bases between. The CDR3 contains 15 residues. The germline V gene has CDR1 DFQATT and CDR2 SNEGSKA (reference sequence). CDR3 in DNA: TGCAGTGCTAGAGTCTCTCAGGGTCACAATCAGCCCCAGCATTTT. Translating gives CSARVSQGHNQPQHF.